This paragraph covers one TCR beta chain sequence. It has no known antigen specificity. No base-level quality is on record; no much larger clone is a single base apart. The entry originates in a study of cytomegalovirus exposure and HLA in healthy donors (dated by TCRdb to about 2017). For context, the study as a whole: According to an earlier analysis of 587 of the donors, about 179 million T cells yielded 117 million unique TCR beta sequences and approximately 300 Gb of sequence data. A later genetic analysis used genome-wide SNP genotypes for about 55% of the 666 donors, treating that subset as a discovery cohort. An early release that covered about 600 HLA-typed donors contained approximately 300 gigabases of sequencing data and roughly 84 million unique TCR sequences. The aim of the study was to test whether cataloging public T cell receptors could identify signatures of past pathogen exposure. An earlier analysis of around 580 of the donors used high-throughput TCR beta sequencing to judge whether each TCR beta V gene segment behaved as functional or pseudogenic. The study profiled the T cell repertoires of 500 to 800 subjects by immunosequencing and related them to cytomegalovirus serostatus. A later analysis re-analyzed previously published TCR beta repertoires from roughly 690 donors and added high-resolution HLA genotyping to study TCR occurrence patterns. Both class I and class II loci were covered by HLA typing, at four-digit resolution. In addition to the first cohort of 500 to 850 subjects, a separate validation cohort of under 150 different subjects was used. The number of typed donors differed by locus: about 620-640 for A, B, C, DRB1 and DQB1; 522 for DQA1; some 610 for DPA1; and around 490 for DPB1. Among approximately 370 genotyped donors of the cohort, an average of about 220,000 unique TCR beta nucleotide sequences was sequenced per donor, of which about 19% were non-productive. To predict cytomegalovirus infection status, the study brought together high-throughput TCR immunosequencing, statistical association of individual TCRs with disease status, and machine learning. In the later analysis, no new phenotypic data were used to find candidate immune exposures; instead, reliance was placed on TCR beta sequences and their occurrence across donors. Four or five DR-DQ haplotypes were handled as single units for association and clustering because linkage in the cohort was strong. Every discovery cohort repertoire had been produced on one sequencing platform. Of the roughly 390 genotyped donors, 81% were placed in the genetic ancestry cluster associated with self-reported Caucasian donors. Donor age, sex, ethnicity and CMV serostatus were compiled together with the repertoire data.

Reading from cysteine to phenylalanine, the CDR3 counts 15 amino acids. CDR3 DNA only is kept here, 45 bases in frame from base 1. V sheds 0 bases and J sheds 6 bases, leaving 15 bases between their ends. Based on the germline V gene, the CDR1 and CDR2 sequences are LGHNA and YNFKEQ. The cohort consisted of 666 healthy bone marrow donors. Cohort members were all nominally healthy when sampled, although unrecorded immune exposures were likely present. The donor tested CMV seronegative and was one of the 352 seronegative cohort members. Each donor provided a peripheral blood sample, and peripheral blood mononuclear cells were used for TCR beta sequencing. The Qiagen DNeasy Blood Extraction Kit was used to extract genomic DNA from the blood cell samples. The library relied on the immunoSEQ multiplex PCR assay. For the multiplex PCR, a mixture combining 60 forward primers for TCR Vbeta segments and 13 reverse primers for TCR Jbeta segments was used. The CDR3 region of rearranged TCR beta genes was amplified from genomic DNA with a multiplex PCR assay. Amplified TCR beta libraries were sequenced as 87-base-pair reads on the Illumina HiSeq System. In the authors' own workflow: A later analysis tallied tens of millions of unique TCR beta chains across the 610 or so repertoires, and some 10 million of those chains were shared by two or more donors. Raw reads were error-corrected and collapsed into unique sequences with a nearest-neighbor algorithm that merged closely related sequences to remove PCR and sequencing errors. Alignment of CDR3 sequences to IMGT reference sequences was used to assign V, D and J gene segments. For a sequence to be retained, at least a six-nucleotide match to both a V gene segment and a J gene segment was required. A rearrangement counted as productive if the CDR3 had no stop codons and remained in frame with V and J, and every other rearrangement counted as non-productive. Following IMGT convention, CDR3 was defined as the stretch from the second conserved V-encoded cysteine up to the conserved J-encoded phenylalanine. In an earlier analysis of approximately 590 of the donors, sequences lacking an unambiguous match to a single V gene segment were excluded. An earlier analysis of over 450 of the donors classified V segments as functional when productive rearrangements were above 56.7% and as segregating when the standard deviation between donors was above 5%. To diagnose cytomegalovirus status from the catalog of TCR beta chain sequences, a statistical classification framework was built. In a later analysis, V and J genes were assigned by comparing TCR nucleotide sequences against IMGT/GENE-DB human TR gene sequences. The TCRdist pipeline was used in a later analysis to assign CDR3 sequences and most-parsimonious VDJ recombination scenarios. In a later analysis, every TCR beta chain was defined by the combination of its CDR3 amino acid sequence and its V-gene family, and reads without a unique V-gene family were dropped. As a way to deal with suspected cross-contamination and a sequencing artifact, a later analysis dropped roughly 600 nucleotide sequences that were highly shared and had low generation probability. A later analysis calculated a clonal expansion index for each public chain from normalized within-repertoire ranks of inferred template counts. A later analysis computed generation probabilities with a VDJ recombination model fitted to out-of-frame rearrangements, and checked the results against IGoR. A later analysis scored TCR-TCR, TCR-HLA and TCR-CMV co-occurrence with hypergeometric tests, applying a repertoire-size bias correction to TCR pairs. In a later analysis, false discovery rates were estimated by permuting HLA or CMV assignments 20 times. A later analysis grouped co-occurring TCRs with DBSCAN, adding TCRdist sequence similarity when clustering within HLA-allele-positive subsets. For co-occurrence clustering, repertoires with fewer than 30,000 or more than 120,000 public chains were excluded, along with a handful of repertoires with anomalous nucleotide sharing. This is the immuneACCESS table as TCRdb keeps it, with only in-frame sequences that have V and J called. A part of the clones is gone; compared with another copy, unresolved V genes explain less than half, and the rest is unexplained. V and J calls and clone size are as listed in that table; D and trimming were resolved from the DNA. The sample records 85,000 to 90,000 clones, more than 65% of which are singletons. Of the sample, 2.7% is held by the ten largest clones.

The full study reports these points: HLA typing was unavailable for some donors at each locus, so association tests used only the typed subset. A further reported finding was that TCR beta sequences accurately predicted the HLA-A and HLA-B alleles for most subjects in the first cohort. When HLA alleles, especially DR and DQ, strongly co-occurred, attributing TCR associations to individual alleles was difficult. According to the authors, the approach could potentially be generalized to other disease states and immunological phenotypes. Presence/absence analyses assumed roughly uniform sequencing depth across donors, an assumption that may not hold. According to a later analysis, TCR association rates differed among HLA loci, with DRB1 alleles showing the most associated TCRs and HLA-C alleles showing the fewest. V-gene and J-gene trimming of TCR beta chains was associated with a missense DCLRE1C variant in a later genetic analysis, and the association was replicated in an independent cohort. The sequencing pipeline was judged likely to have produced a cluster of highly shared sequence variants as a technical artifact. Compared with the roughly 670-donor mean, donors in an Asian-associated ancestry cluster had fewer N-insertions in productive TCRs, according to a later genetic analysis. Correlated functional status among segregating V segments might be attributable to linkage disequilibrium, but an unknown experimental factor could not be ruled out. The study gave a list of under 200 TCR beta chains associated with cytomegalovirus. A later analysis associated roughly 17,000 TCR beta sequences with specific HLA alleles at a false discovery rate of 0.05. Most CMV-associated TCR beta chains appeared to be HLA-restricted in a later analysis, and the HLA associations seemed to be driven largely by CMV exposure. Only TCR beta chains were sequenced in this cohort, and the absence of alpha or paired-chain data limited detectable features. In both the original and validation cohorts, the classifier was reported to diagnose cytomegalovirus status with high specificity and sensitivity. The earlier analysis of some 540 of the donors excluded roughly 17 rarely observed V segments, including chromosome 9 orphons, because counts were too low. A few of the identified cytomegalovirus-associated TCR beta chains were confirmed in vitro to be specific for cytomegalovirus antigens. CMV serostatus was the only immune exposure information available for the cohort. In an earlier analysis of approximately 600 of the donors, most TCR beta V segments were observed in productive rearrangements about 90% or about 30% of the time, broadly matching IMGT annotations. A later analysis reported that several top co-occurrence clusters appeared linked to parvovirus B19, influenza, CMV and Epstein-Barr virus. The 87-base-pair reads could not distinguish some IMGT-functional V segments, including TRBV6-2 and TRBV6-3, so those segments were excluded. Across donors, most TCR sequences were observed very rarely, whereas some public TCRs were present in many individuals. In a later analysis, HLA-associated TCR beta chains were found to be more clonally expanded and to have lower generation probabilities than equally common non-associated chains.

The TCR comes from a young man in good health and CMV-seronegative. Sequencing was performed on PBMCs. The sequence joins TRBV4-2 to TRBJ2-7, with TRBD2 as a weak D call on 5 bases. The bases read TGTGCCAGCAGCCAAGATCCTACTAGTGGGGTCGAGCAGTACTTC. The resulting protein is CASSQDPTSGVEQYF.